A selection of T cell receptor beta chains follows, all from one sample in a study of Graves' ophthalmopathy and Graves' hyperthyroidism. TCRdb used MiXCR to reprocess the multiplex PCR reads, holding one entry per CDR3 protein. The sample consists of hundreds of thousands of distinct CDR3 sequences, over 40% of them appearing once. Sequencing was carried out using peripheral blood. These receptors were obtained from an adult man with Graves' ophthalmopathy. The CDR3 runs from the conserved cysteine through the conserved F or W. Fields, in order: D gene, clone size, J gene, CDR3 length, V gene, CDR3 protein, CDR3 DNA. A D gene is named only where the DNA matches it firmly. Size is stated for part of the rows, as once, few or many counts, or as a class when the clone is expanded.

d_call: NA; clone_size: many; j_call: TRBJ1-1; cdr3_length: 13; v_call: TRBV6-4; cdr3_aa: CASLGTLNTEAFF; cdr3_nt: TGTGCCAGCCTTGGGACCTTAAACACTGAAGCTTTCTTT
d_call: NA; clone_size: NA; j_call: TRBJ2-2; cdr3_length: 14; v_call: TRBV20-1; cdr3_aa: CSARDRRGNGELFF; cdr3_nt: TGCAGTGCTAGAGATCGAAGGGGCAACGGGGAGCTGTTTTTT
d_call: TRBD1; clone_size: many; j_call: TRBJ2-7; cdr3_length: 14; v_call: TRBV20-1; cdr3_aa: CSAGPGTGDYEQYF; cdr3_nt: TGCAGTGCTGGTCCCGGGACAGGGGACTACGAGCAGTACTTC
d_call: TRBD1; clone_size: many; j_call: TRBJ1-6; cdr3_length: 16; v_call: TRBV4-2; cdr3_aa: CASSQGGQGADSPLHF; cdr3_nt: TGTGCCAGCAGCCAGGGTGGACAGGGGGCTGATTCACCCCTCCACTTT
d_call: NA; clone_size: NA; j_call: TRBJ1-2; cdr3_length: 11; v_call: TRBV27; cdr3_aa: CASRTGSGYTF; cdr3_nt: TGTGCCAGCCGTACAGGGTCTGGCTACACCTTC
d_call: NA; clone_size: many; j_call: TRBJ1-1; cdr3_length: 11; v_call: TRBV12-3/TRBV12-4; cdr3_aa: CASAWSTEAFF; cdr3_nt: TGTGCCAGCGCGTGGAGCACTGAAGCTTTCTTT
d_call: TRBD2; clone_size: few; j_call: TRBJ2-5; cdr3_length: 15; v_call: TRBV4-3; cdr3_aa: CASSLVAGKGETQYF; cdr3_nt: TGCGCCAGCAGCCTAGTAGCGGGCAAGGGAGAGACCCAGTACTTC
d_call: TRBD1; clone_size: few; j_call: TRBJ2-5; cdr3_length: 16; v_call: TRBV6-6; cdr3_aa: CASSYLPGTGEETQYF; cdr3_nt: TGTGCCAGCAGTTACCTGCCCGGGACAGGGGAAGAGACCCAGTACTTC
d_call: NA; clone_size: NA; j_call: TRBJ1-1; cdr3_length: 16; v_call: TRBV7-9; cdr3_aa: CASSPSEGWGNTEAFF; cdr3_nt: TGTGCCAGCTCACCGAGTGAGGGGTGGGGAAACACTGAAGCTTTCTTT
d_call: TRBD1; clone_size: many; j_call: TRBJ1-2; cdr3_length: 14; v_call: TRBV9; cdr3_aa: CASSDGQGYYGYTF; cdr3_nt: TGTGCCAGCAGCGACGGACAGGGGTACTATGGCTACACCTTC
d_call: TRBD2; clone_size: NA; j_call: TRBJ2-2; cdr3_length: 14; v_call: TRBV20-1; cdr3_aa: CSAIRGGVTGELFF; cdr3_nt: TGCAGTGCTATCCGGGGGGGTGTCACCGGGGAGCTGTTTTTT
d_call: TRBD1; clone_size: many; j_call: TRBJ1-6; cdr3_length: 16; v_call: TRBV20-1; cdr3_aa: CSARESSGTGKSPLHF; cdr3_nt: TGCAGTGCTAGAGAATCCTCCGGGACAGGGAAATCACCCCTCCACTTT
d_call: NA; clone_size: many; j_call: TRBJ2-5; cdr3_length: 15; v_call: TRBV12-3/TRBV12-4; cdr3_aa: CASSIQGSEQETQYF; cdr3_nt: TGTGCCAGCAGTATACAGGGTTCTGAACAAGAGACCCAGTACTTC
d_call: NA; clone_size: NA; j_call: TRBJ1-1; cdr3_length: 14; v_call: TRBV11-2; cdr3_aa: CASSLRGTSTEAFF; cdr3_nt: TGTGCCAGCAGCCTCCGTGGGACGAGCACTGAAGCTTTCTTT
d_call: NA; clone_size: many; j_call: TRBJ1-2; cdr3_length: 14; v_call: TRBV19; cdr3_aa: CASSASGTNYGYTF; cdr3_nt: TGTGCCAGTAGTGCCAGCGGCACAAACTATGGCTACACCTTC
d_call: NA; clone_size: NA; j_call: TRBJ1-2; cdr3_length: 15; v_call: TRBV7-9; cdr3_aa: CASSQEKGGAYGYTF; cdr3_nt: TGTGCCAGCAGCCAAGAAAAAGGGGGGGCCTATGGCTACACCTTC
d_call: NA; clone_size: few; j_call: TRBJ2-7; cdr3_length: 15; v_call: TRBV7-2; cdr3_aa: CASSQVSEPYSEQYF; cdr3_nt: TGTGCCAGCAGCCAAGTCAGCGAGCCGTATAGTGAGCAGTACTTC
d_call: TRBD1; clone_size: many; j_call: TRBJ2-5; cdr3_length: 13; v_call: TRBV7-2; cdr3_aa: CASSFTGEQTQYF; cdr3_nt: TGTGCCAGCAGCTTTACAGGGGAGCAGACCCAGTACTTC
d_call: NA; clone_size: many; j_call: TRBJ2-5; cdr3_length: 13; v_call: TRBV2; cdr3_aa: CASSGTVGETQYF; cdr3_nt: TGTGCCAGCAGTGGGACGGTCGGGGAGACCCAGTACTTC
d_call: TRBD1; clone_size: many; j_call: TRBJ2-5; cdr3_length: 14; v_call: TRBV6-6; cdr3_aa: CASSYGTGGETQYF; cdr3_nt: TGTGCCAGCAGTTATGGGACAGGCGGCGAGACCCAGTACTTC
d_call: NA; clone_size: NA; j_call: TRBJ2-2; cdr3_length: 13; v_call: TRBV6-5; cdr3_aa: CASSYGLKGELFF; cdr3_nt: TGTGCCAGCAGTTACGGGCTAAAAGGGGAGCTGTTTTTT
d_call: TRBD1; clone_size: NA; j_call: TRBJ2-5; cdr3_length: 15; v_call: TRBV19; cdr3_aa: CASSRDRGLEETQYF; cdr3_nt: TGTGCCAGTAGTAGGGACAGGGGCCTCGAGGAGACCCAGTACTTC
d_call: TRBD2; clone_size: few; j_call: TRBJ2-7; cdr3_length: 16; v_call: TRBV6-7; cdr3_aa: CASSKIGTSGICEQYF; cdr3_nt: TGTGCCAGCAGTAAGATCGGGACTAGCGGGATCTGTGAGCAGTACTTC
d_call: NA; clone_size: many; j_call: TRBJ2-7; cdr3_length: 14; v_call: TRBV13; cdr3_aa: CASSPKLRPYEQYF; cdr3_nt: TGTGCCAGCAGCCCAAAGCTGCGTCCCTACGAGCAGTACTTC
d_call: NA; clone_size: NA; j_call: TRBJ2-7; cdr3_length: 11; v_call: TRBV29-1; cdr3_aa: CSVVVPYEQYF; cdr3_nt: TGCAGCGTTGTGGTTCCCTATGAGCAGTACTTC
d_call: TRBD1; clone_size: NA; j_call: TRBJ1-5; cdr3_length: 15; v_call: TRBV10-2; cdr3_aa: CASSAQGNSNQPQHF; cdr3_nt: TGTGCCAGCAGTGCACAGGGGAATAGCAATCAGCCCCAGCATTTT
d_call: TRBD1; clone_size: few; j_call: TRBJ2-7; cdr3_length: 18; v_call: TRBV10-3; cdr3_aa: CATRSVTGVLGEPYEQYF; cdr3_nt: TGTGCCACCCGGAGTGTGACAGGGGTTTTGGGGGAACCTTACGAGCAGTACTTC
d_call: NA; clone_size: many; j_call: TRBJ2-7; cdr3_length: 14; v_call: TRBV29-1; cdr3_aa: CSAPHTLSLLEQYF; cdr3_nt: TGCAGCGCACCGCATACACTAAGCCTCCTCGAGCAGTACTTC
d_call: NA; clone_size: few; j_call: TRBJ2-7; cdr3_length: 11; v_call: TRBV6-4; cdr3_aa: CASRDSIKQYF; cdr3_nt: TGTGCCAGCAGAGACAGTATCAAGCAGTACTTC
d_call: TRBD2; clone_size: NA; j_call: TRBJ2-3; cdr3_length: 16; v_call: TRBV7-6; cdr3_aa: CASSLSAGGGTDTQYF; cdr3_nt: TGTGCCAGCAGCTTATCGGCGGGAGGAGGGACAGATACGCAGTATTTT
d_call: NA; clone_size: NA; j_call: TRBJ2-5; cdr3_length: 14; v_call: TRBV7-2; cdr3_aa: CASRAGDRKETQYF; cdr3_nt: TGTGCCAGCAGGGCCGGGGACCGAAAAGAGACCCAGTACTTC
d_call: NA; clone_size: many; j_call: TRBJ1-1; cdr3_length: 13; v_call: TRBV7-3; cdr3_aa: CASSLPGDSEAFF; cdr3_nt: TGTGCCAGCAGCTTGCCGGGGGATTCTGAAGCTTTCTTT
d_call: TRBD1; clone_size: many; j_call: TRBJ2-5; cdr3_length: 14; v_call: TRBV29-1; cdr3_aa: CSVRGQRDQETQYF; cdr3_nt: TGCAGCGTGAGGGGACAGCGAGACCAAGAGACCCAGTACTTC
d_call: NA; clone_size: many; j_call: TRBJ1-2; cdr3_length: 15; v_call: TRBV7-9; cdr3_aa: CASSSGLYAAYGYTF; cdr3_nt: TGTGCCAGCAGCTCCGGGCTTTATGCCGCCTATGGCTACACCTTC
d_call: NA; clone_size: many; j_call: TRBJ1-2; cdr3_length: 13; v_call: TRBV25-1; cdr3_aa: CASSDGGSSGYTF; cdr3_nt: TGTGCCAGCAGTGATGGCGGCAGCAGCGGCTACACCTTC
d_call: NA; clone_size: many; j_call: TRBJ1-3; cdr3_length: 17; v_call: TRBV10-3; cdr3_aa: CAISESSGGVSGNTIYF; cdr3_nt: TGTGCCATCAGTGAGTCGTCCGGGGGTGTCTCTGGAAACACCATATATTTT
d_call: NA; clone_size: many; j_call: TRBJ2-7; cdr3_length: 12; v_call: TRBV20-1; cdr3_aa: CSASDSTHEQYF; cdr3_nt: TGCAGTGCTAGCGACAGTACCCACGAGCAGTACTTC
d_call: NA; clone_size: many; j_call: TRBJ1-5; cdr3_length: 13; v_call: TRBV15; cdr3_aa: CATSRDSVQPQHF; cdr3_nt: TGTGCCACCAGCAGAGATTCCGTTCAGCCCCAGCATTTT
d_call: TRBD1; clone_size: many; j_call: TRBJ1-5; cdr3_length: 14; v_call: TRBV24-1; cdr3_aa: CATSGRTGGQPQHF; cdr3_nt: TGTGCCACCAGTGGACGGACAGGGGGACAGCCCCAGCATTTT
d_call: TRBD1; clone_size: many; j_call: TRBJ1-6; cdr3_length: 16; v_call: TRBV7-8; cdr3_aa: CASSLHQGARNSPLHF; cdr3_nt: TGTGCCAGCAGCTTGCACCAGGGGGCGAGGAATTCACCCCTCCACTTT
d_call: NA; clone_size: many; j_call: TRBJ1-6; cdr3_length: 15; v_call: TRBV5-1; cdr3_aa: CASRDGGTNNSPLHF; cdr3_nt: TGCGCCAGCAGGGACGGAGGGACGAATAATTCACCCCTCCACTTT
d_call: TRBD2; clone_size: NA; j_call: TRBJ2-2; cdr3_length: 15; v_call: TRBV7-2; cdr3_aa: CASTTSGRGTGELFF; cdr3_nt: TGTGCCAGCACCACTAGCGGTAGAGGCACCGGGGAGCTGTTTTTT
d_call: NA; clone_size: many; j_call: TRBJ1-3; cdr3_length: 15; v_call: TRBV7-8; cdr3_aa: CASKITGTTGNTIYF; cdr3_nt: TGTGCCAGCAAAATCACAGGGACCACTGGAAACACCATATATTTT
d_call: TRBD1; clone_size: many; j_call: TRBJ1-5; cdr3_length: 17; v_call: TRBV24-1; cdr3_aa: CATSDAPRDRFREPQHF; cdr3_nt: TGTGCCACCAGTGATGCTCCTCGGGACAGGTTTAGAGAGCCCCAGCATTTT
d_call: NA; clone_size: few; j_call: TRBJ1-1; cdr3_length: 13; v_call: TRBV9; cdr3_aa: CASSVVWSAEAFF; cdr3_nt: TGTGCCAGCAGCGTAGTCTGGTCGGCTGAAGCTTTCTTT
d_call: NA; clone_size: many; j_call: TRBJ2-7; cdr3_length: 13; v_call: TRBV29-1; cdr3_aa: CSVEEQGKNEQYF; cdr3_nt: TGCAGCGTTGAAGAACAGGGTAAGAACGAGCAGTACTTC
d_call: NA; clone_size: once; j_call: TRBJ1-2; cdr3_length: 14; v_call: TRBV20-1; cdr3_aa: CSARQISGNYGYTF; cdr3_nt: TGCAGTGCTAGACAGATCTCTGGAAACTATGGCTACACCTTC
d_call: TRBD2; clone_size: once; j_call: TRBJ2-3; cdr3_length: 16; v_call: TRBV12-3/TRBV12-4; cdr3_aa: CASIPSGGAYTDTQYF; cdr3_nt: TGTGCCAGCATTCCTTCGGGAGGGGCCTACACAGATACGCAGTATTTT